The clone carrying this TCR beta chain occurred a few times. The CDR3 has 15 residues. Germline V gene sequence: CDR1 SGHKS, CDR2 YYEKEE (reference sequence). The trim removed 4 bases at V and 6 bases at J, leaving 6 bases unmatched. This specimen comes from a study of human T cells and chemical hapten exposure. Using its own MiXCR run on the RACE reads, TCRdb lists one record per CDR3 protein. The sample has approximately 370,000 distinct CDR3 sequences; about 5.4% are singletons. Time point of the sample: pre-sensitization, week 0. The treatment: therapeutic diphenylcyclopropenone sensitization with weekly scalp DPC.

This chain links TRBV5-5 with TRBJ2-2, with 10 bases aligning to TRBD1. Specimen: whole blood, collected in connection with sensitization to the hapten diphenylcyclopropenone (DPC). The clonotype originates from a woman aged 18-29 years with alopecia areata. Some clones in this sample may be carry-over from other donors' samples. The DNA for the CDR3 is TGTGCCAGCAGCCGACAGGGGGCGCTTGCCGGGGAGCTGTTTTTT. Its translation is CASSRQGALAGELFF.